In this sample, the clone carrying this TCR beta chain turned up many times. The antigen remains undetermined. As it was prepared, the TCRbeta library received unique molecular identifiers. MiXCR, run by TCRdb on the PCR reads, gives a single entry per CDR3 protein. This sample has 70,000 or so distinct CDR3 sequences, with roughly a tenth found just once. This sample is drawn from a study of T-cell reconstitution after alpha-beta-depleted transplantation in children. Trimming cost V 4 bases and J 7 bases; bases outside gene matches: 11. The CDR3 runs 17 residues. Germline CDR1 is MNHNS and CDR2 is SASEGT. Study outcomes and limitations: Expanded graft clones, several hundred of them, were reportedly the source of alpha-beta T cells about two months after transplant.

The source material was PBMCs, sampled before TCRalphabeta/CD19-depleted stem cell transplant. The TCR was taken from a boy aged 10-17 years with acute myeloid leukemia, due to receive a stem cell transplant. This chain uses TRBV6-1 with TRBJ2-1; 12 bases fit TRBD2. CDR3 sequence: CASSALAGGHLWNEQFF. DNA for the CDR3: TGTGCCAGCAGTGCACTAGCGGGGGGACATTTATGGAATGAGCAGTTCTTC.